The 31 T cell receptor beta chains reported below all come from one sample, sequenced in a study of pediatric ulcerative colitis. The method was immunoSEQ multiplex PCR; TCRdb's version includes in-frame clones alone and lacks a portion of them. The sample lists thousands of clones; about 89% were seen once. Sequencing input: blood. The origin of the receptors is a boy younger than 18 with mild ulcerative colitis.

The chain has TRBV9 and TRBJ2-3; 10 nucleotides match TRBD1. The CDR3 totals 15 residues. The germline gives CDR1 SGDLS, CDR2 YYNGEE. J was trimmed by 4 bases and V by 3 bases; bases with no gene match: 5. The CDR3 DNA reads TGTGCCAGCAGCGACCCGGGACAGGGGTCAGATACGCAGTATTTT. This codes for CASSDPGQGSDTQYF.

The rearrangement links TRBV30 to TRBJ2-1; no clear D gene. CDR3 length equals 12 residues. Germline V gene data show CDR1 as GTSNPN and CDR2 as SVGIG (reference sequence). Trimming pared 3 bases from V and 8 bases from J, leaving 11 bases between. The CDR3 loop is CAWSAITDEQFF. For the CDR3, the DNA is TGTGCCTGGAGCGCTATTACAGATGAGCAGTTCTTC. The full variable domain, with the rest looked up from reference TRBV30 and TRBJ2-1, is SQTIHQWPATLVQPVGSPLSLECTVEGTSNPNLYWYRQAAGRGLQLLFYSVGIGQISSEVPQNLSASRPQDRQFILSSKKLLLSDSGFYLCAWSAITDEQFFGPGTRLTVL.

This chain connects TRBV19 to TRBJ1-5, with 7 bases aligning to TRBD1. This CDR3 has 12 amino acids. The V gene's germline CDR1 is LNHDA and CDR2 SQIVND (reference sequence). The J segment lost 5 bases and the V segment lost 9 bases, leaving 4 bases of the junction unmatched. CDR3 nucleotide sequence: TGTGCCAGCCGACAGGGTTATCAGCCCCAGCATTTT. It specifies CASRQGYQPQHF.

The CDR3 protein is CAWSTSNQPQHF. Written as DNA, the CDR3 is TGTGCCTGGAGCACGAGCAATCAGCCCCAGCATTTT. V is TRBV30 and J is TRBJ1-5; D is undetermined. Germline-derived CDR1 and CDR2 are GTSNPN and SVGIG (reference sequence). This CDR3 comprises 12 residues. Trimming stripped 3 bases from V and 1 base from J, with 4 bases between.

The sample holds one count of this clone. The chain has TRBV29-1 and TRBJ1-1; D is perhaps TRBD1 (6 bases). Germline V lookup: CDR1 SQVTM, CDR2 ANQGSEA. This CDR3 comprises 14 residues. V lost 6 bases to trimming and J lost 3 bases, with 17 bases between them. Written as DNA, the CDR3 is TGCAGCGTCCGGACAGCCGAACCTCACACTGAAGCTTTCTTT. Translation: CSVRTAEPHTEAFF.

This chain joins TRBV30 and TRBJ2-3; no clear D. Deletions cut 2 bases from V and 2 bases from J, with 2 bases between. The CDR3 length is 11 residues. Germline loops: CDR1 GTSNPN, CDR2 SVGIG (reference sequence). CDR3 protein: CAWSPTDTQYF. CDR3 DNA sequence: TGTGCCTGGAGTCCCACAGATACGCAGTATTTT. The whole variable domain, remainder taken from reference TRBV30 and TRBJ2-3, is SQTIHQWPATLVQPVGSPLSLECTVEGTSNPNLYWYRQAAGRGLQLLFYSVGIGQISSEVPQNLSASRPQDRQFILSSKKLLLSDSGFYLCAWSPTDTQYFGPGTRLTVL.

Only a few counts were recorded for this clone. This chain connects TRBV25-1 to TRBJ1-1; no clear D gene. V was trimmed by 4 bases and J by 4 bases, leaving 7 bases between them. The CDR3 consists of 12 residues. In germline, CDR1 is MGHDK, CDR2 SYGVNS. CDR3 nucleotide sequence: TGTGCCAGCAGTGTTGCGGGCACTGAAGCTTTCTTT. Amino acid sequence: CASSVAGTEAFF. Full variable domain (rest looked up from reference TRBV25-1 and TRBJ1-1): EADIYQTPRYLVIGTGKKITLECSQTMGHDKMYWYQQDPGMELHLIHYSYGVNSTEKGDLSSESTVSRIRTEHFPLTLESARPSHTSQYLCASSVAGTEAFFGQGTRLTVV.

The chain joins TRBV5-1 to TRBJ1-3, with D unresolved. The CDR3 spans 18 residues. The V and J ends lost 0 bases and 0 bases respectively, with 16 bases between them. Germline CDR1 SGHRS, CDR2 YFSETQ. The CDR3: CASSLGVWGLSSGNTIYF. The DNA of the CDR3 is TGCGCCAGCAGCTTGGGGGTTTGGGGATTATCCTCTGGAAACACCATATATTTT.

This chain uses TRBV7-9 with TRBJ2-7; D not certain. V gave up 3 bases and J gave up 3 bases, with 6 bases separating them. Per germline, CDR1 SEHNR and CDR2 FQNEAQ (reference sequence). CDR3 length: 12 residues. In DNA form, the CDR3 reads TGTGCCAGCAGCTTGGAGTACTACGAGCAGTACTTC. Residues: CASSLEYYEQYF.

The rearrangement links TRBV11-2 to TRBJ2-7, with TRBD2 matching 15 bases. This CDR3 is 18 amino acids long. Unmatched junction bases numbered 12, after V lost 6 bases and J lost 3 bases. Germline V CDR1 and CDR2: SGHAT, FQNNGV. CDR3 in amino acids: CASRSAGLAGGFRYEQYF. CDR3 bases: TGTGCCAGCAGATCGGCGGGACTAGCGGGAGGTTTTCGCTACGAGCAGTACTTC.

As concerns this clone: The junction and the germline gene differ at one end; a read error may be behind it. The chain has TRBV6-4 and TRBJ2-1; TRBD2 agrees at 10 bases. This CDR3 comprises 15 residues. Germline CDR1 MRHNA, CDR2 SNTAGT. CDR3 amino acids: CASSGLAGSYNKQFF. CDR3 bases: TGTGCCAGCAGTGGACTAGCGGGCTCCTACAATAAGCAGTTCTTC.

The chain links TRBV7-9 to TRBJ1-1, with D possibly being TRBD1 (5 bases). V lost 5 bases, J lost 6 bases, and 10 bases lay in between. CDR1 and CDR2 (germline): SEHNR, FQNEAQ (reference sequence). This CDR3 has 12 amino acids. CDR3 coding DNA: TGTGCCAGCAGCCACGGGGGTCCTGAAGCTTTCTTT. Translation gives CASSHGGPEAFF.

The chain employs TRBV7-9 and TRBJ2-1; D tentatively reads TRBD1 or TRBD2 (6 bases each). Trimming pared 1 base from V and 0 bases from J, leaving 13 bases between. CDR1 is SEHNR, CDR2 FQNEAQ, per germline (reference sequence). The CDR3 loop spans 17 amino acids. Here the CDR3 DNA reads TGTGCCAGCAGCTTAGTCGGTCGGGGGCTCTCCTACAATGAGCAGTTCTTC. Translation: CASSLVGRGLSYNEQFF.

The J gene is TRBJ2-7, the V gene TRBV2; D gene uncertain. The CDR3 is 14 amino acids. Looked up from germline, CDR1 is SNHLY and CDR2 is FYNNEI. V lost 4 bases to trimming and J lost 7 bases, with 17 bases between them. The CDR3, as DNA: TGTGCCAGCAGTGTAGGAAAGGCTCCGGAAGAGCAGTACTTC. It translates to CASSVGKAPEEQYF.

The CDR3 coding sequence is TGTGCCATCAGTGGAGGAGGGTTCAACCTCTACGAGCAGTACTTC. It yields the protein CAISGGGFNLYEQYF. This sequence joins TRBV10-3 and TRBJ2-7; D may be TRBD2 (6 bases). Germline V gene data show CDR1 as ENHRY and CDR2 as SYGVKD. The CDR3 length is 15 residues. Trimming stripped 4 bases from V and 3 bases from J, with 16 bases between.

The CDR3 loop is CASSPIWGGATEAFF. The CDR3 DNA is TGTGCCAGCAGCCCTATTTGGGGGGGGGCGACTGAAGCTTTCTTT. The chain employs TRBV11-2 and TRBJ1-1, with a weak D call TRBD1 (6 bases). Trimming left V 5 bases short and J 5 bases short, with 18 bases between. The germline CDR1 and CDR2 sequences are SGHAT and FQNNGV. The CDR3 is 15 amino acids.

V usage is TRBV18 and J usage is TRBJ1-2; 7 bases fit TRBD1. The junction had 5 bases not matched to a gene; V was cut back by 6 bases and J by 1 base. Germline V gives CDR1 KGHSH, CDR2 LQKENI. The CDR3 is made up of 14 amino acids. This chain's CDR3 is CASSGTEFNYGYTF. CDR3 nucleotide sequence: TGTGCCAGCTCCGGGACAGAATTTAACTATGGCTACACCTTC. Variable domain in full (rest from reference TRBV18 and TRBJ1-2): NAGVMQNPRHLVRRRGQEARLRCSPMKGHSHVYWYRQLPEEGLKFMVYLQKENIIDESGMPKERFSAEFPKEGPSILRIQQVVRGDSAAYFCASSGTEFNYGYTFGSGTRLTVV.

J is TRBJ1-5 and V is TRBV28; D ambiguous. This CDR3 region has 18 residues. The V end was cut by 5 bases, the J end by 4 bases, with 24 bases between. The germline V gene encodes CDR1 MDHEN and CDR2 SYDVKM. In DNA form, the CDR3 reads TGTGCCAGCAGTCCCCTGTGGCTCCGTTCGGAACGGAATCAGCCCCAGCATTTT. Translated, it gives CASSPLWLRSERNQPQHF.

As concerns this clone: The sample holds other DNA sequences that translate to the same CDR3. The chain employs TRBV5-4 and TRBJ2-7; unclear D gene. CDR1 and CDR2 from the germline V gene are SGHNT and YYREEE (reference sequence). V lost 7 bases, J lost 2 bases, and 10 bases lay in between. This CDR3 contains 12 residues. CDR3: CASSSGPYEQYF. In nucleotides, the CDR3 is TGTGCCAGCTCCTCGGGCCCCTACGAGCAGTACTTC.

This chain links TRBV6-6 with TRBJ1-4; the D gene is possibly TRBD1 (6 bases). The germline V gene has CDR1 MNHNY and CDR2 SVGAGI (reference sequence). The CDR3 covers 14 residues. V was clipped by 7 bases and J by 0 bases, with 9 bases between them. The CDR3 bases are TGTGCCAGCAACTCAGGGGCAACTAATGAAAAACTGTTTTTT. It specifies CASNSGATNEKLFF.

The CDR3 here is CASSPLGGRGDTQYF. DNA of the CDR3: TGTGCCAGCAGCCCCTTGGGCGGGAGAGGAGATACGCAGTATTTT. V is TRBV5-6 and J is TRBJ2-3, with TRBD2 matching over 7 bases. After removal of 4 bases from V and 5 bases from J, the junction contained 10 bases not matched to a gene. This CDR3 spans 15 amino acids. The germline CDR1 and CDR2 sequences are SGHDT and YYEEEE.

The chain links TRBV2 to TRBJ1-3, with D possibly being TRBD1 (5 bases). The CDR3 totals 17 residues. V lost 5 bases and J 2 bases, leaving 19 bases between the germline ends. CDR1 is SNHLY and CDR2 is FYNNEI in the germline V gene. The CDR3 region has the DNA TGTGCCAGCAGTTCGACGGGTCTCAGGGTCCCTGGAAACACCATATATTTT. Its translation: CASSSTGLRVPGNTIYF.

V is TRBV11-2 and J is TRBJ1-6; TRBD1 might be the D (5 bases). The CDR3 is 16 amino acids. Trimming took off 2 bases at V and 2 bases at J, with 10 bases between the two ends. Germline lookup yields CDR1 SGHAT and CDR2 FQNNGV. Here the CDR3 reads CASSLRGSTYNSPLHF. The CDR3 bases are TGTGCCAGCAGCTTACGGGGGAGCACCTATAATTCACCCCTCCACTTT.

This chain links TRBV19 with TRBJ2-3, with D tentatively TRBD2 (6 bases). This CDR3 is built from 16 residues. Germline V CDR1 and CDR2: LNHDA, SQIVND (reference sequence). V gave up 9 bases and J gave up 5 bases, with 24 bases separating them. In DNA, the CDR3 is TGTGCCAGGGAGAGTGTTGGAGGGCCCTCCTTAGATACGCAGTATTTT. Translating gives CARESVGGPSLDTQYF.

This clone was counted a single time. The CDR3 loop reads CASSDTGVYQPQHF. DNA of the CDR3: TGTGCCAGTAGCGACACAGGGGTGTATCAGCCCCAGCATTTT. V usage is TRBV19 and J usage is TRBJ1-5, with 7 bases matching TRBD1. The V and J ends lost 6 bases and 5 bases, in that order; junction bases with no gene match: 7. Per the germline V gene, CDR1 is LNHDA and CDR2 is SQIVND (reference sequence). This CDR3 region has 14 residues.

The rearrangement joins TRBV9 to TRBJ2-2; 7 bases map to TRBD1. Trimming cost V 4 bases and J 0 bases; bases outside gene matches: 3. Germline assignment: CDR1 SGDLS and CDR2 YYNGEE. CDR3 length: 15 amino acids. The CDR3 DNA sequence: TGTGCCAGCAGCCCCACAGGGGCGAACACCGGGGAGCTGTTTTTT. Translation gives CASSPTGANTGELFF.

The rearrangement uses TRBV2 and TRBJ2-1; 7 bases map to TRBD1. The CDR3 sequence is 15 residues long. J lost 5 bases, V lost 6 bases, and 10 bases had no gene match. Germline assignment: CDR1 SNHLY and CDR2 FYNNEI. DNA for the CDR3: TGTGCCAGCAGACCTGACAGGGCTGGGGACAATGAGCAGTTCTTC. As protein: CASRPDRAGDNEQFF.

The CDR3 here is CASSATSGGTDTQYF. CDR3 coding DNA: TGTGCCAGCAGTGCCACTAGTGGGGGTACAGATACGCAGTATTTT. The chain recombines TRBV6-4 with TRBJ2-3, with D possibly called TRBD1 or TRBD2 (5 bases each). Germline V gene sequence: CDR1 MRHNA, CDR2 SNTAGT. V lost 4 bases, J lost 3 bases, and 14 bases lay in between. The CDR3 runs to 15 residues.

CDR3 amino acids: CASSFSGGAYNEQFF. The CDR3, as DNA: TGTGCCAGCAGCTTCTCAGGGGGCGCTTACAATGAGCAGTTCTTC. The gene calls are TRBV7-2 and TRBJ2-1; 8 nucleotides line up with TRBD1. The CDR3 totals 15 residues. V was clipped by 3 bases and J by 4 bases; unmatched bases: 5. Germline assignment: CDR1 SGHTA and CDR2 FQGNSA.

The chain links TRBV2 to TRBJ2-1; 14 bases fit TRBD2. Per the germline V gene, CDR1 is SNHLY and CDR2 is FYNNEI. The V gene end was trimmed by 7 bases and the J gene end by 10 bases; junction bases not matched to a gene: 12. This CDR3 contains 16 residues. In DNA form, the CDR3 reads TGTGCCAGCAACTCACTTGGGACTAGCGGGAGTGAGGAGCAGTTCTTC. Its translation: CASNSLGTSGSEEQFF.

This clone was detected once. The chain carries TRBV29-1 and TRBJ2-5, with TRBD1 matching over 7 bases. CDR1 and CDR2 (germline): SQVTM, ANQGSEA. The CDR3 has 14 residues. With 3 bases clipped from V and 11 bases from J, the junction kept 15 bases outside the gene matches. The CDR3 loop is CSVDQPDRARPQYF. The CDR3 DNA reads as TGCAGCGTTGACCAACCTGACAGGGCCCGTCCTCAGTACTTC.